Shown below are 15 T cell receptor beta chains from a single sample sequenced in a study of TIL therapy for anti-PD-1-resistant metastatic lung cancer. The time point here: pre-treatment sample, taken before nivolumab and TIL therapy. Most excised metastases sampled were pleural nodules or supraclavicular lymph nodes. The immunoSEQ assay was v3. Generated by immunoSEQ multiplex PCR, the TCRdb table keeps only in-frame clones and is missing some. This table has around 45,000 clones, over 65% appearing once. Material: tumor tissue, obtained at baseline. All receptors derive from a person between 25 and 80 years old with non-small cell lung cancer.

CDR3 residues: CAWSVPSEQYF. For the CDR3, the DNA is TGTGCCTGGAGTGTACCTTCCGAGCAGTACTTC. The chain carries TRBV30 and TRBJ2-7, with unresolved D. V shed 0 bases and J shed 6 bases, with 6 bases lying between them. Germline V gives CDR1 GTSNPN, CDR2 SVGIG (reference sequence). The CDR3 extends over 11 amino acids.

The chain uses TRBV27 and TRBJ1-2; D gene uncertain. Germline CDR1 and CDR2: MNHEY and SMNVEV (reference sequence). V dropped 6 bases and J dropped 4 bases, with 9 bases sitting between them. This CDR3 is built from 12 residues. CDR3: CASSGGGYGYTF. In nucleotides, the CDR3 is TGTGCCAGCAGCGGTGGAGGCTATGGCTACACCTTC.

There are a few counts of this clone. The J gene is TRBJ1-6, the V gene TRBV28; 7 nucleotides match TRBD1. Losses at the gene ends were 7 bases for V and 5 bases for J; bases not matched to a gene: 5. Germline V gene data show CDR1 as MDHEN and CDR2 as SYDVKM. The CDR3 is made up of 14 amino acids. CDR3 bases: TGTGCCAGCACCCAGGGGGGAAATAATTCACCCCTCCACTTT. This gives the protein CASTQGGNNSPLHF.

J is TRBJ2-3 and V is TRBV7-8; either TRBD1 or TRBD2 may supply D (6 bases each). The CDR3 has 14 amino acids. Trimming left V 6 bases short and J 4 bases short, with 14 bases between. Germline CDR1 is SGHVS and CDR2 is FQNEAQ. CDR3 residues: CASSLLRGADTQYF. The CDR3 DNA is TGTGCCAGCAGTCTACTAAGGGGGGCAGATACGCAGTATTTT.

CDR3 nucleotides: TGTGCCAGCAGCCGGATAAGGGGCGCTGAAGCTTTCTTT. As protein: CASSRIRGAEAFF. The chain employs TRBV7-8 and TRBJ1-1; weak D call: TRBD1 (5 bases). CDR3 length: 13 residues. Between the trimmed V and J ends, which lost 5 bases and 6 bases, there was a span of 13 bases. CDR1 is SGHVS and CDR2 is FQNEAQ in the germline V gene.

The chain has TRBV6-6 and TRBJ1-1; D is ambiguous. CDR1 and CDR2 from the germline V gene are MNHNY and SVGAGI (reference sequence). CDR3 size: 11 residues. Trimming left V 8 bases short and J 4 bases short, with 8 bases between. CDR3 nucleotides: TGTGCCAGCCGGTCGGGCACTGAAGCTTTCTTT. Protein product: CASRSGTEAFF.

This chain links TRBV19 with TRBJ2-7, with 7 positions matching TRBD1. Germline V lookup: CDR1 LNHDA, CDR2 SQIVND (reference sequence). This CDR3 has 13 amino acids. Trimming took 6 bases from V and 4 from J; bases not matched to a gene: 6. CDR3: CASSGRGSYEQYF. DNA of the CDR3: TGTGCCAGTAGCGGCAGGGGGTCTTACGAGCAGTACTTC.

J is TRBJ1-5 and V is TRBV4-1, with TRBD1 matching over 8 bases. V shed 0 bases and J 6 bases; nucleotides not matched to a gene: 7. The CDR3 has 16 amino acids. Per germline, CDR1 MGHRA and CDR2 YSYEKL. CDR3 nucleotides: TGCGCCAGCAGCCAAGAGGGGAACAGGGGGGGTCAGCCCCAGCATTTT. The encoded protein is CASSQEGNRGGQPQHF.

The table lists this clone with a few counts. V and J are TRBV11-2 and TRBJ2-3; 7 bases line up with TRBD1. Germline loops: CDR1 SGHAT, CDR2 FQNNGV. This CDR3 has 17 residues. V lost 5 bases to trimming and J lost 0 bases; unmatched junction nucleotides: 11. DNA of the CDR3: TGTGCCAGCAGCATAAGAGAGACAGGGTCCAGCACAGATACGCAGTATTTT. It translates to CASSIRETGSSTDTQYF.

In its sample, this clone was seen a few times. The chain has TRBV2 and TRBJ2-7; no clear D gene. Germline CDR1 reads SNHLY; CDR2 reads FYNNEI. V gave up 3 bases and J gave up 5 bases, with 11 bases separating them. The CDR3 runs 13 residues. The CDR3 DNA is TGTGCCAGCAGTGAGGTAGGGTTAGACGAGCAGTACTTC. As protein: CASSEVGLDEQYF. Drawing the rest from reference TRBV2 and TRBJ2-7, the complete variable domain is EPEVTQTPSHQVTQMGQEVILRCVPISNHLYFYWYRQILGQKVEFLVSFYNNEISEKSEIFDDQFSVERPDGSNFTLKIRSTKLEDSAMYFCASSEVGLDEQYFGPGTRLTVT.

On this clone: Other DNA sequences in this sample translate to the same CDR3. The CDR3: CASSPGGNYGYTF. CDR3 DNA: TGTGCCAGCAGCCCCGGCGGTAACTATGGCTACACCTTC. The gene calls are TRBV14 and TRBJ1-2; D remains ambiguous. CDR3 length: 13 residues. Looked up from germline, CDR1 is SGHDN and CDR2 is FVKESK. The V gene lost 4 bases and the J gene lost 1 base, with 7 bases spanning the gap.

Within the sample, this clone is medium-sized. The chain links TRBV19 to TRBJ1-2; D is undetermined. CDR3 length: 14 amino acids. The germline CDR1 and CDR2 sequences are LNHDA and SQIVND (reference sequence). Trimming left V 6 bases short and J 0 bases short, with 11 bases between. CDR3 sequence (DNA): TGTGCCAGTAGACTGACCCTAGCTAACTATGGCTACACCTTC. Its protein is CASRLTLANYGYTF.

The chain recombines TRBV20-1 with TRBJ1-2; D is uncertain. Trimming shortened V by 3 bases and J by 0 bases, and 2 bases separated the two germline ends. This CDR3 region has 11 residues. CDR1 DFQATT and CDR2 SNEGSKA come from the germline V gene (reference sequence). As DNA, the CDR3 is TGCAGTGCTAGGACTAACTATGGCTACACCTTC. Protein: CSARTNYGYTF.

This chain joins TRBV5-6 and TRBJ1-1; 7 nucleotides agree with TRBD1. Germline assignment: CDR1 SGHDT and CDR2 YYEEEE. This CDR3 contains 14 residues. Losses at the gene ends were 5 bases for V and 0 bases for J; bases not matched to a gene: 4. The CDR3 DNA reads TGTGCCAGCAGTCAACAGGGGTTGAACACTGAAGCTTTCTTT. It is translated as CASSQQGLNTEAFF.

The CDR3 loop reads CASSLIGAVNTEAFF. Here the CDR3 DNA reads TGTGCCAGCAGTTTAATAGGGGCCGTGAACACTGAAGCTTTCTTT. The chain is built from TRBV28 and TRBJ1-1, with D maybe TRBD1 (5 bases). The V end lost 2 bases, the J end lost 0 bases, and 10 bases lay between the germline ends. Germline V lookup: CDR1 MDHEN, CDR2 SYDVKM. The CDR3 runs 15 residues. Full variable domain (remainder filled in from reference TRBV28 and TRBJ1-1): DVKVTQSSRYLVKRTGEKVFLECVQDMDHENMFWYRQDPGLGLRLIYFSYDVKMKEKGDIPEGYSVSREKKERFSLILESASTNQTSMYLCASSLIGAVNTEAFFGQGTRLTVV.